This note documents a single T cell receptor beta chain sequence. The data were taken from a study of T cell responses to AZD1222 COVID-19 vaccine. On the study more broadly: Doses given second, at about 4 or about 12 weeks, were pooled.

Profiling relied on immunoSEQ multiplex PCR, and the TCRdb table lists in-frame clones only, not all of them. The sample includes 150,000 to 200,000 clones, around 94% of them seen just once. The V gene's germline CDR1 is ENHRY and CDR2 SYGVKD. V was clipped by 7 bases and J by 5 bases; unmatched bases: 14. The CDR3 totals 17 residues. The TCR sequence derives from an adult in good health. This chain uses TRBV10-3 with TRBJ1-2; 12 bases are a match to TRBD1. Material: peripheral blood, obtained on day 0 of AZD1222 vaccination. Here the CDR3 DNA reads TGTGCCATCAACCAGGGACAGGGGGCAAGGAGTGATTATGGCTACACCTTC. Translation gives CAINQGQGARSDYGYTF.